The 3 T cell receptor beta chains in this list originate from one sample, sequenced in a study of T cell responses to AZD1222 COVID-19 vaccine. Only in-frame clones appear in the TCRdb table, and some are missing; sequencing was by immunoSEQ multiplex PCR. The repertoire has some 140,000 clones, about 88% of them found once; the top ten carry 9.5%. Material: peripheral blood, obtained 28 days after the second AZD1222 dose. These receptors were obtained from an adult who received the AZD1222 COVID-19 vaccine.

The gene calls are TRBV2 and TRBJ1-2, with TRBD1 matching 10 bases. CDR3 length equals 13 residues. J lost 7 bases, V lost 5 bases, and 4 bases had no gene match. Germline V gene sequence: CDR1 SNHLY, CDR2 FYNNEI. The CDR3 DNA reads TGTGCCAGCAGTTCCGGGACAGGGGTTGGCTACACCTTC. Protein sequence: CASSSGTGVGYTF.

V and J are TRBV19 and TRBJ1-1; D is unclear. Trimming removed 7 bases from V and 1 base from J, with 7 bases in between. CDR1 and CDR2 from the germline V gene are LNHDA and SQIVND (reference sequence). This CDR3 comprises 12 residues. The CDR3 region is CASTRQNTEAFF. In nucleotides, the CDR3 is TGTGCCAGTACCCGACAGAACACTGAAGCTTTCTTT.

V gene TRBV27 combines with J gene TRBJ1-1, with 8 bases identical to TRBD1. With 1 base clipped from V and 8 bases from J, the junction kept 9 bases outside the gene matches. In germline, CDR1 is MNHEY, CDR2 SMNVEV (reference sequence). The CDR3 totals 15 residues. This chain's CDR3 is CASSLFPGGSAEAFF. In DNA, the CDR3 is TGTGCCAGCAGTTTATTTCCAGGGGGCAGTGCGGAAGCTTTCTTT.